The T cell receptor beta chain described here comes from a study of post-analysis software for immune sequencing data. Study information: As for disease course, relapsing-remitting, secondary progressive and progressive-relapsing multiple sclerosis were all included.

The TCR beta cDNA libraries carried unique molecular identifiers. Yield was around 500,000 cDNA molecules from approximately 0.95 to 9.8 million T cells. TCRdb redid the calling of the PCR reads with MiXCR, one entry per CDR3 protein. The repertoire holds roughly 200,000 distinct CDR3 sequences, with 25% to 35% as singletons. This clonotype was detected only a few times. Antigen: not known. General study points: A significant reduction in normalized Chao1 diversity was observed in multiple sclerosis patients versus controls. By F measure, samples from a shared preparation batch strongly co-clustered.

The source material was blood. The clonotype originates from a girl aged 2-17 years with multiple sclerosis.

The CDR3 is CASSPTGGSETQYF. The DNA for the CDR3 is TGTGCCAGCTCACCAACAGGGGGGTCGGAGACCCAGTACTTC. V is TRBV18 and J is TRBJ2-5; 8 nucleotides line up with TRBD1. Germline CDR1 reads KGHSH; CDR2 reads LQKENI. V dropped 2 bases and J dropped 5; count of bases not matched to a gene: 4. The CDR3 is 14 amino acids.